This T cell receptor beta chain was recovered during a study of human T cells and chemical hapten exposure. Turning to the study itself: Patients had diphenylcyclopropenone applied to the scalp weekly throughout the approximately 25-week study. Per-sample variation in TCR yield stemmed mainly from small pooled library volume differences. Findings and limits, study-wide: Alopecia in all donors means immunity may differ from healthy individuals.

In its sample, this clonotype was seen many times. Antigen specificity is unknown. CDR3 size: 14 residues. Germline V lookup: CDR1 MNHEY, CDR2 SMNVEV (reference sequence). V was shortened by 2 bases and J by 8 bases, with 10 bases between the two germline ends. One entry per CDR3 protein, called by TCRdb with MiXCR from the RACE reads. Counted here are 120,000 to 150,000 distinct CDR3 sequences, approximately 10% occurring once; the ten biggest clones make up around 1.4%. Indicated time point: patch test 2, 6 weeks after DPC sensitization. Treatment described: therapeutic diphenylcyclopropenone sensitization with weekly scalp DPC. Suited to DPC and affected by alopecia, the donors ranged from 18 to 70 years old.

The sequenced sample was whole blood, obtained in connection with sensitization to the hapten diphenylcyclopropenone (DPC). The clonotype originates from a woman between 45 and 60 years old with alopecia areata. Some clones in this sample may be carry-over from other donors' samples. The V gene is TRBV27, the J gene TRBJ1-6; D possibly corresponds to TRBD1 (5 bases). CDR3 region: CASSLGAAHSPLHF. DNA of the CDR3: TGTGCCAGCAGTTTAGGGGCAGCTCATTCACCCCTCCACTTT.